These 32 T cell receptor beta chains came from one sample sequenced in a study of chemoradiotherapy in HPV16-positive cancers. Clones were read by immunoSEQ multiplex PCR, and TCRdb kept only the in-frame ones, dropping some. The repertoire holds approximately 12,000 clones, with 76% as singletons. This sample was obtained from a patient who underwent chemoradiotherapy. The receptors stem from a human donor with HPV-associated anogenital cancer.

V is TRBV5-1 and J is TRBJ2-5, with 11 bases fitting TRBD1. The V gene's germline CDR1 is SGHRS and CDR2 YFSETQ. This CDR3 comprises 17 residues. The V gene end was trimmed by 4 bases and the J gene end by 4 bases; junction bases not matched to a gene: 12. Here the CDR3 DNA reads TGCGCCAGCAGCCGGAATGGACAGGGGGCTTCTCCAGAGACCCAGTACTTC. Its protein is CASSRNGQGASPETQYF.

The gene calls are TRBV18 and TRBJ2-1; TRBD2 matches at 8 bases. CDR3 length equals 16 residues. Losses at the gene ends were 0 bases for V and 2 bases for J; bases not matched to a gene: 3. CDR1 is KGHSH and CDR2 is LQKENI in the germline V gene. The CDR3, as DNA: TGTGCCAGCTCACCACCTAGCGGGGCGACCTACAATGAGCAGTTCTTC. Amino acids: CASSPPSGATYNEQFF.

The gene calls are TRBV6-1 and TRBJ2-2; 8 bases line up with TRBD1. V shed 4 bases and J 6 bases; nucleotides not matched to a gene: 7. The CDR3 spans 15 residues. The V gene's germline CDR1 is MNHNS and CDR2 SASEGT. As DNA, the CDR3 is TGTGCCAGCAGTGGTCGGACAGGGTACGCCGGGGAGCTGTTTTTT. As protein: CASSGRTGYAGELFF.

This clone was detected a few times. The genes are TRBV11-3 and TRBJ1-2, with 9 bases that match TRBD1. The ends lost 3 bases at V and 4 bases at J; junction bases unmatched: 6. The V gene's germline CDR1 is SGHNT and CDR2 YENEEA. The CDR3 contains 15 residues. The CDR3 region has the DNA TGTGCCAGCAGCTTCAGAGGACAGGGGCTCTATGGCTACACCTTC. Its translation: CASSFRGQGLYGYTF.

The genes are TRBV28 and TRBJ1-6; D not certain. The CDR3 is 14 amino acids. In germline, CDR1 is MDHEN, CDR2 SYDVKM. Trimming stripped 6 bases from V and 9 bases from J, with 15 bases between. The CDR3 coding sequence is TGTGCCAGCAGATCAAATGGACCGGGTTCACCCCTCCACTTT. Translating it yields CASRSNGPGSPLHF.

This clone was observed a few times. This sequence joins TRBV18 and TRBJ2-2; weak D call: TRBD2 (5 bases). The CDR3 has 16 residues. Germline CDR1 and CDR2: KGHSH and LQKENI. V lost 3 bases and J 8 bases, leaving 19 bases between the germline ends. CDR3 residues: CASSPSGNMLSGELFF. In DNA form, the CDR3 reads TGTGCCAGCTCACCTTCCGGGAATATGCTTAGTGGGGAGCTGTTTTTT.

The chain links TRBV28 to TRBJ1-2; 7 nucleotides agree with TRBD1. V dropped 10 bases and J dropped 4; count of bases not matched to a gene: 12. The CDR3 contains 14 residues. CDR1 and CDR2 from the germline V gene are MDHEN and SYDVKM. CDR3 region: CATAIPGGLYGYTF. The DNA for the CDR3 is TGTGCCACCGCGATCCCAGGGGGACTCTATGGCTACACCTTC.

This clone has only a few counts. CDR3 DNA sequence: TGTGCCACCAGCAGAGATGTCGGGGTTGTGGGCGGGGAGCTGTTTTTT. It encodes CATSRDVGVVGGELFF. The chain links TRBV15 to TRBJ2-2; TRBD2 is a possible D gene (5 bases). This CDR3 has 16 amino acids. The germline V gene encodes CDR1 LNHNV and CDR2 YYDKDF (reference sequence). V was shortened by 0 bases and J by 7 bases, with 15 bases between the two germline ends. Using reference TRBV15 and TRBJ2-2 for the parts outside the CDR3, the full variable domain is DAMVIQNPRYQVTQFGKPVTLSCSQTLNHNVMYWYQQKSSQAPKLLFHYYDKDFNNEADTPDNFQSRRPNTSFCFLDIRSPGLGDTAMYLCATSRDVGVVGGELFFGEGSRLTVL.

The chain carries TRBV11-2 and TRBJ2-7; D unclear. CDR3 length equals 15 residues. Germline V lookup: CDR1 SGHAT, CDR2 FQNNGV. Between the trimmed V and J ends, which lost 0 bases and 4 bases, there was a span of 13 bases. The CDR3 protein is CASSLEFRAEYEQYF. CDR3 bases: TGTGCCAGCAGCTTAGAATTTCGGGCCGAATACGAGCAGTACTTC.

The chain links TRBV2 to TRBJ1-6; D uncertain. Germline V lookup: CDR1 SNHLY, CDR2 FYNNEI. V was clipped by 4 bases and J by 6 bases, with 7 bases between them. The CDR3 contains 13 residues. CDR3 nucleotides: TGTGCCAGCAGTGCCCAGATTAATTCACCCCTCCACTTT. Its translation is CASSAQINSPLHF.

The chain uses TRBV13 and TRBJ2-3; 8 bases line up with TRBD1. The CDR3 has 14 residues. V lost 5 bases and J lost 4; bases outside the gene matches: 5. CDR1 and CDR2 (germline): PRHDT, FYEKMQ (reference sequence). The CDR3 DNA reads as TGTGCCAGCAGCCCAGGACAGGGTCCAGATACGCAGTATTTT. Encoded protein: CASSPGQGPDTQYF.

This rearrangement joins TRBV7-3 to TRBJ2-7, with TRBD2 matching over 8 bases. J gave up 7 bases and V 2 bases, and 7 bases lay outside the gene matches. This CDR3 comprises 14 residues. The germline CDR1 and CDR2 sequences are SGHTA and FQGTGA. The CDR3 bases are TGTGCCAGCAGCTTAGACGGGGGGGCAAGGGAGCAGTACTTC. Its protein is CASSLDGGAREQYF.

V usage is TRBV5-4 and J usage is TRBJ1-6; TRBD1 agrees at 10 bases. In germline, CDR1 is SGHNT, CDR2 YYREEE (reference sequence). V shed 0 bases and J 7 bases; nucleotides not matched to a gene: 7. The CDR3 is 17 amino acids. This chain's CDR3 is CASSLGGDRGGNSPLHF. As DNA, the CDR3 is TGTGCCAGCAGCTTGGGGGGGGACAGGGGAGGAAATTCACCCCTCCACTTT.

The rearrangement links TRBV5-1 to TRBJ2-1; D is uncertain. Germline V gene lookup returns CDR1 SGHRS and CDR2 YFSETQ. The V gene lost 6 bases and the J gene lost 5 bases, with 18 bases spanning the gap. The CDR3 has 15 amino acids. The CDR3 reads CASTPYGLSDNEQFF. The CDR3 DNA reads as TGCGCCAGCACACCTTACGGTCTATCGGACAATGAGCAGTTCTTC.

CDR3 nucleotide sequence: TGTGCCAGCAGTTTCGTCTCACCGGGCTCTGGAAACACCATATATTTT. The encoded protein is CASSFVSPGSGNTIYF. The chain has TRBV27 and TRBJ1-3; D remains unclear. The germline V gene encodes CDR1 MNHEY and CDR2 SMNVEV (reference sequence). The CDR3 spans 16 residues. V dropped 3 bases and J dropped 0 bases, with 12 bases sitting between them.

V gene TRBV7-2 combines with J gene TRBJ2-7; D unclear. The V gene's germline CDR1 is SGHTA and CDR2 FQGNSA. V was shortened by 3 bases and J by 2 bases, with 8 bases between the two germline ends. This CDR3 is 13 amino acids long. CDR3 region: CASSFARTYEQYF. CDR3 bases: TGTGCCAGCAGCTTTGCCAGAACCTACGAGCAGTACTTC.

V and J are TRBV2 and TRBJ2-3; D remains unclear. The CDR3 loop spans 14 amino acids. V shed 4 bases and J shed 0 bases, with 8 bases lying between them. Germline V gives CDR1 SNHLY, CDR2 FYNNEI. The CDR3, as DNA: TGTGCCAGCAGTGCTCTCTTTAGCACAGATACGCAGTATTTT. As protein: CASSALFSTDTQYF.

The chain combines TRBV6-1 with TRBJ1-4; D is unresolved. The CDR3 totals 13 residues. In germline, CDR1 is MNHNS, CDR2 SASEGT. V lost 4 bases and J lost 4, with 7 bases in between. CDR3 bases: TGTGCCAGCAGTGGATTCTTTAATGAAAAACTGTTTTTT. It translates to CASSGFFNEKLFF.

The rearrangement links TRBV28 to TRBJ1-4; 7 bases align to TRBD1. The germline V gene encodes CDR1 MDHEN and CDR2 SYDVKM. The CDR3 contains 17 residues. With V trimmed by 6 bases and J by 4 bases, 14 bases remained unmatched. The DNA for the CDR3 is TGTGCCAGCAGCCTCTTGAATCTCGGGACAGATAATGAAAAACTGTTTTTT. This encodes CASSLLNLGTDNEKLFF.

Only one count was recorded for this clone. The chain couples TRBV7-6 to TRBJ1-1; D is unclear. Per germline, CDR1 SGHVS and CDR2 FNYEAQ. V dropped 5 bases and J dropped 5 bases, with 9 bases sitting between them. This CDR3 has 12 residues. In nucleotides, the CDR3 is TGTGCCAGCAGCCCGGGAGAGACTGAAGCTTTCTTT. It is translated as CASSPGETEAFF.

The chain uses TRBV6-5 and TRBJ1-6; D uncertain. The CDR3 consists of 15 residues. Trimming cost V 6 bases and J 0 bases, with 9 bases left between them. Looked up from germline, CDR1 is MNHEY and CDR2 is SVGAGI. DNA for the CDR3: TGTGCCAGCAGACTCGAAAGCTCCTATAATTCACCCCTCCACTTT. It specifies CASRLESSYNSPLHF.

The CDR3 DNA follows: TGCGCCAGCAGGGACGACGGGGATACGCAGTATTTT. Its translation is CASRDDGDTQYF. The chain employs TRBV5-1 and TRBJ2-3, with D uncertain. CDR3 length: 12 residues. V dropped 5 bases and J dropped 6 bases, with 10 bases sitting between them. Germline lookup yields CDR1 SGHRS and CDR2 YFSETQ.

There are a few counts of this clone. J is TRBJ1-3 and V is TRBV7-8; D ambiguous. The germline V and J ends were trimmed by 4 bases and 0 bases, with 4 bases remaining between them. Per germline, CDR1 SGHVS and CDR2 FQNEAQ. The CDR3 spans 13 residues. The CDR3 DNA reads TGTGCCAGCAGCTCTCCCTCTGGAAACACCATATATTTT. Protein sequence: CASSSPSGNTIYF.

The CDR3, as DNA: TGTGCCAGCACCAGAAAAGCAGATACGCAGTATTTT. Its protein product is CASTRKADTQYF. V gene TRBV7-9 combines with J gene TRBJ2-3; D gene uncertain. Trimming left V 7 bases short and J 4 bases short, with 9 bases between. The CDR3 length is 12 residues. CDR1 is SEHNR and CDR2 is FQNEAQ in the germline V gene (reference sequence).

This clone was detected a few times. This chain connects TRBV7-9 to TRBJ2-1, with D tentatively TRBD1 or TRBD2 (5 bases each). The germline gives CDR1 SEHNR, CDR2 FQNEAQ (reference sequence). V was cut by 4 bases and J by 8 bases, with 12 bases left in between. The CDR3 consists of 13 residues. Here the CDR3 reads CASSSWDGDEQFF. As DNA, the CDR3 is TGTGCCAGCAGCTCCTGGGACGGGGATGAGCAGTTCTTC.

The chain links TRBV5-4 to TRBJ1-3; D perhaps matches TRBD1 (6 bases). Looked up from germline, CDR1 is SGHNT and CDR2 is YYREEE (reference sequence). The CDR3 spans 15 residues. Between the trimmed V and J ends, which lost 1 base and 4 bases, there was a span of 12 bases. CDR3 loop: CASSLLLGAGNTIYF. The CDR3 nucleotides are TGTGCCAGCAGCTTGCTGCTGGGGGCCGGAAACACCATATATTTT.

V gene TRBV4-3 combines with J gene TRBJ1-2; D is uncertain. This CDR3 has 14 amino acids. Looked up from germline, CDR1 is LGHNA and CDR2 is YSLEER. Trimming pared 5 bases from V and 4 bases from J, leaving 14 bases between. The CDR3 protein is CASSGINDGYGYTF. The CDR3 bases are TGCGCCAGCAGCGGGATTAATGATGGCTATGGCTACACCTTC.

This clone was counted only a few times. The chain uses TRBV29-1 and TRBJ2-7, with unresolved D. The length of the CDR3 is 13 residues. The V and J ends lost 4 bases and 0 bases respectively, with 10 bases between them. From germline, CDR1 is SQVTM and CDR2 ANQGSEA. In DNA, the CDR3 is TGCAGCGTTGTCCAGCCCAACTCCTACGAGCAGTACTTC. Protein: CSVVQPNSYEQYF.

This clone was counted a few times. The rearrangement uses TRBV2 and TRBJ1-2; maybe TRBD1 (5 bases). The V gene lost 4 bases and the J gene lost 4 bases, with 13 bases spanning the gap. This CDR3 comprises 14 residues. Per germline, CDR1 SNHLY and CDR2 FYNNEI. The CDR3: CASSVVRAPYGYTF. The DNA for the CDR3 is TGTGCCAGCAGTGTGGTCAGGGCCCCCTATGGCTACACCTTC.

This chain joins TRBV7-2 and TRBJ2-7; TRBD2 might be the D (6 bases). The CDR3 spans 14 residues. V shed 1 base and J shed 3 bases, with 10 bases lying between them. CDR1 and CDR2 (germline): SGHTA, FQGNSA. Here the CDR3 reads CASSLGGLYYEQYF. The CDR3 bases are TGTGCCAGCAGCTTAGGGGGACTCTACTACGAGCAGTACTTC. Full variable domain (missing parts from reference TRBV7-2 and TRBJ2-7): GAGVSQSPSNKVTEKGKDVELRCDPISGHTALYWYRQSLGQGLEFLIYFQGNSAPDKSGLPSDRFSAERTGGSVSTLTIQRTQQEDSAVYLCASSLGGLYYEQYFGPGTRLTVT.

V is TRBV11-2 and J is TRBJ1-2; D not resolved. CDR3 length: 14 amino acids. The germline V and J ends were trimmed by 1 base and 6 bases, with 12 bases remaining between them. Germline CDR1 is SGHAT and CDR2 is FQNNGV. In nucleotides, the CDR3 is TGTGCCAGCAGCTTAGGGAGAGGGATCGATGGCTACACCTTC. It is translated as CASSLGRGIDGYTF. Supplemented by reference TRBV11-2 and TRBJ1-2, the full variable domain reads EAGVAQSPRYKIIEKRQSVAFWCNPISGHATLYWYQQILGQGPKLLIQFQNNGVVDDSQLPKDRFSAERLKGVDSTLKIQPAKLEDSAVYLCASSLGRGIDGYTFGSGTRLTVV.

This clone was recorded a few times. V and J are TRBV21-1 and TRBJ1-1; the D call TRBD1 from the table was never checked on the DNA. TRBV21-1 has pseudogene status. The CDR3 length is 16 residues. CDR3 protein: CATPEGDRDQNTEAFF. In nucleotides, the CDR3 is TGTGCCACCCCGGAGGGGGACAGGGATCAGAACACTGAAGCTTTCTTT.